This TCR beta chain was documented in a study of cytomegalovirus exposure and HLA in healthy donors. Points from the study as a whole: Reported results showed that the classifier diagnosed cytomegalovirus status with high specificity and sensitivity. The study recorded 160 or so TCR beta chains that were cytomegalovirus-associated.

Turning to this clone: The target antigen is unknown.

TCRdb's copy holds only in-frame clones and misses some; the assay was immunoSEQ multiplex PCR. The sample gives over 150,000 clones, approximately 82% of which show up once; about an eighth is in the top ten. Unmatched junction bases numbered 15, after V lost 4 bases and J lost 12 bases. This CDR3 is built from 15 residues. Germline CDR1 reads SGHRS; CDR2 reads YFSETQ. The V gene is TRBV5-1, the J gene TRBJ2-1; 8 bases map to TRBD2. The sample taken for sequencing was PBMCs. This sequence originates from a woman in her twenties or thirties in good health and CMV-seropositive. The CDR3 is CASSIGTSRGVGQFF. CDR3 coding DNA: TGCGCCAGCAGCATCGGGACTAGTCGGGGGGTCGGGCAGTTCTTC. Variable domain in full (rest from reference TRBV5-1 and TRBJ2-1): KAGVTQTPRYLIKTRGQQVTLSCSPISGHRSVSWYQQTPGQGLQFLFEYFSETQRNKGNFPGRFSGRQFSNSRSEMNVSTLELGDSALYLCASSIGTSRGVGQFFGPGTRLTVL.